These 21 T cell receptor beta chains were sequenced from one sample in a study of blood T cell repertoires in COVID-19. Only in-frame clones appear in the TCRdb table, and some are missing; sequencing was by immunoSEQ multiplex PCR. Of 200,000 to 250,000 clones detected, approximately 80% appear once; the ten largest clones hold 3% to 4%. Sequencing used peripheral blood. These receptors all stem from a woman aged 18-29 years with acute or convalescent COVID-19.

Many counts were recorded for this clone. The rearrangement joins TRBV9 to TRBJ2-2; TRBD1 agrees at 8 bases. J was trimmed by 5 bases and V by 6 bases; bases with no gene match: 6. Looked up from germline, CDR1 is SGDLS and CDR2 is YYNGEE. The CDR3 loop spans 14 amino acids. The CDR3 reads CASTPRGQTGELFF. Here the CDR3 DNA reads TGTGCCAGCACCCCCAGGGGGCAGACCGGGGAGCTGTTTTTT.

The gene calls are TRBV9 and TRBJ2-7; TRBD2 matches at 10 bases. Germline V gene data show CDR1 as SGDLS and CDR2 as YYNGEE. V lost 3 bases to trimming and J lost 0 bases; unmatched junction nucleotides: 21. CDR3 length: 21 residues. CDR3 DNA: TGTGCCAGCAGCGCACTCCATGTACAGCCCCGTATAGCGGGAGGCTCCTACGAGCAGTACTTC. It is translated as CASSALHVQPRIAGGSYEQYF.

The chain links TRBV28 to TRBJ1-1; tentatively, D is TRBD1 (6 bases). The germline gives CDR1 MDHEN, CDR2 SYDVKM. The length of the CDR3 is 14 residues. Trimming cost V 2 bases and J 5 bases, with 12 bases left between them. Here the CDR3 DNA reads TGTGCCAGCAGTTTAAGGGCAACAGGGACTGAAGCTTTCTTT. It encodes CASSLRATGTEAFF.

V usage is TRBV7-8 and J usage is TRBJ2-3; TRBD1 matches 7 bases. The CDR3 has 15 residues. In germline, CDR1 is SGHVS, CDR2 FQNEAQ. J gave up 0 bases and V 4 bases, and 4 bases lay outside the gene matches. The CDR3 here is CASSSNRGSTDTQYF. The CDR3 DNA sequence: TGTGCCAGCAGCTCAAACAGGGGTAGCACAGATACGCAGTATTTT.

V is TRBV12-3 or TRBV12-4 and J is TRBJ1-2; the D is unclear. The CDR3 extends over 13 amino acids. Trimming cost V 2 bases and J 1 base, with 5 bases left between them. CDR3 residues: CASSLSINYGYTF. The CDR3 coding sequence is TGTGCCAGCAGTTTATCCATTAACTATGGCTACACCTTC.

The rearrangement joins TRBV4-1 to TRBJ2-3, with 12 bases identical to TRBD2. This CDR3 spans 18 amino acids. The trim removed 2 bases at V and 4 bases at J, leaving 10 bases unmatched. Germline assignment: CDR1 MGHRA and CDR2 YSYEKL. The CDR3 DNA sequence: TGCGCCAGCAGCCAAAAACAGGGGACTAGCGGGTTCGCAGATACGCAGTATTTT. Encoded protein: CASSQKQGTSGFADTQYF.

A few counts support this clone. J is TRBJ1-2 and V is TRBV4-1, with D tentatively TRBD1 (6 bases). Germline CDR1 is MGHRA and CDR2 is YSYEKL. V lost 3 bases to trimming and J lost 2 bases, with 13 bases between them. The CDR3 has 15 residues. The DNA of the CDR3 is TGCGCCAGCAGCCAGATTGAGGGACAAAACTATGGCTACACCTTC. It is translated as CASSQIEGQNYGYTF.

The V call is TRBV9, the J call TRBJ2-2; D might be TRBD2 (5 bases). V gave up 5 bases and J gave up 4 bases, with 15 bases separating them. The length of the CDR3 is 15 residues. CDR1 is SGDLS, CDR2 YYNGEE, per germline. This CDR3 is CASSGHRSATGELFF. The CDR3 bases are TGTGCCAGCAGTGGCCATCGTAGCGCCACCGGGGAGCTGTTTTTT.

The chain links TRBV10-3 to TRBJ2-7, with D perhaps matching TRBD2 (7 bases). Germline V lookup: CDR1 ENHRY, CDR2 SYGVKD. V lost 3 bases, J lost 3 bases, and 12 bases lay in between. CDR3 length: 14 residues. CDR3 protein: CAISDGEGGYEQYF. As DNA, the CDR3 is TGTGCCATCAGTGATGGGGAGGGGGGCTACGAGCAGTACTTC.

This sequence joins TRBV6-2 or TRBV6-3 and TRBJ2-2, with TRBD1 as a possible D gene (7 bases). This CDR3 is built from 13 residues. The V gene lost 5 bases and the J gene lost 6 bases, with 10 bases spanning the gap. Germline V gives CDR1 MNHEY, CDR2 SVGEGT. In DNA, the CDR3 is TGTGCCAGCAGTGACAGGGAGGCCGGGGAGCTGTTTTTT. It yields the protein CASSDREAGELFF.

V and J are TRBV7-2 and TRBJ1-6; D might be TRBD1 (6 bases). Germline lookup yields CDR1 SGHTA and CDR2 FQGNSA. The ends were cut back, 5 bases at V and 0 bases at J, with 14 bases in the middle. The CDR3 extends over 17 amino acids. CDR3 DNA sequence: TGTGCCAGCAGCGGCACAGGGACGAGCTCCTATAATTCACCCCTCCACTTT. Translated, it gives CASSGTGTSSYNSPLHF.

This clone was counted a single time. This chain joins TRBV3-1 (or the pseudogene TRBV3-2) and TRBJ2-1; 7 positions agree with TRBD2. Germline values: CDR1 LGHDT, CDR2 YNNKEL (reference sequence). This CDR3 is 16 amino acids long. The J segment lost 0 bases and the V segment lost 3 bases, leaving 5 bases of the junction unmatched. CDR3 in amino acids: CASSQELAFSYNEQFF. The CDR3 DNA reads as TGTGCCAGCAGCCAGGAACTAGCGTTCTCCTACAATGAGCAGTTCTTC.

The J gene is TRBJ2-7, the V gene TRBV5-4; 7 nucleotides match TRBD1. Germline CDR1 is SGHNT and CDR2 is YYREEE (reference sequence). This CDR3 is 15 amino acids long. With 0 bases clipped from V and 6 bases from J, the junction kept 9 bases outside the gene matches. The CDR3 sequence: CASSLGQGYSGEQYF. CDR3 nucleotide sequence: TGTGCCAGCAGCTTGGGACAGGGTTACTCGGGCGAGCAGTACTTC.

This clone was detected a few times. The chain links TRBV7-2 to TRBJ1-4, with 7 bases aligning to TRBD1. CDR3 size: 14 residues. V shed 5 bases and J 4 bases; nucleotides not matched to a gene: 4. CDR1 SGHTA and CDR2 FQGNSA come from the germline V gene. CDR3 loop: CASSPGQINEKLFF. The CDR3 DNA sequence: TGTGCCAGCAGCCCGGGACAGATTAATGAAAAACTGTTTTTT.

This chain uses TRBV28 with TRBJ1-1; D may be TRBD1 (5 bases). CDR1 is MDHEN and CDR2 is SYDVKM in the germline V gene. Trimming cost V 7 bases and J 1 base, with 19 bases left between them. There are 16 residues in the CDR3. The DNA of the CDR3 is TGTGCCAGCACCCCTGGAGGGGTAGTTTCGAACACTGAAGCTTTCTTT. The encoded protein is CASTPGGVVSNTEAFF.

The CDR3 DNA sequence: TGTGCCAGCAGCCCGAATACCCTAAGCTCCTACGAGCAGTACTTC. Its protein is CASSPNTLSSYEQYF. The gene calls are TRBV5-4 and TRBJ2-7, with D unresolved. The germline CDR1 and CDR2 sequences are SGHNT and YYREEE (reference sequence). CDR3 size: 15 residues. V lost 4 bases and J lost 0, with 14 bases in between.

This clone was picked up one time. The V and J genes are TRBV28 and TRBJ1-2; D is perhaps TRBD1 (6 bases). The CDR3 sequence is 13 residues long. The V end lost 8 bases, the J end lost 7 bases, and 17 bases lay between the germline ends. Germline CDR1 reads MDHEN; CDR2 reads SYDVKM. CDR3 in DNA: TGTGCCAGCCTGAGCTGGGGGCGCCGTGGCTACACCTTC. Translated: CASLSWGRRGYTF.

This clone was detected only once. The rearrangement uses TRBV28 and TRBJ2-7, with 12 bases that match TRBD2. Germline CDR1 and CDR2: MDHEN and SYDVKM. CDR3 length: 13 amino acids. The J segment lost 10 bases and the V segment lost 3 bases, leaving 4 bases of the junction unmatched. The CDR3 region is CASSLWTSGIQYF. The CDR3, as DNA: TGTGCCAGCAGTTTGTGGACTAGCGGGATTCAGTACTTC.

The J gene is TRBJ2-3, the V gene TRBV28, with 9 bases matching TRBD1. Trimming at V came to 7 bases and at J to 5 bases, leaving 10 bases not matched to a gene. The CDR3 has 15 residues. Germline CDR1 MDHEN, CDR2 SYDVKM. For the CDR3, the DNA is TGTGCCAGCACCCCAGGGACAGGGCGAATAGATACGCAGTATTTT. Translating gives CASTPGTGRIDTQYF.

The chain couples TRBV6-5 to TRBJ2-5; a weak D match, TRBD2 (5 bases). CDR1 and CDR2 from the germline V gene are MNHEY and SVGAGI. V was pared by 4 bases and J by 5 bases, with 8 bases between. CDR3 length: 12 residues. The DNA for the CDR3 is TGTGCCAGCAGTTGGACTGGCGAGACCCAGTACTTC. Translating it yields CASSWTGETQYF.

The chain recombines TRBV6-2 or TRBV6-3 with TRBJ2-1; weak D call: TRBD1 (6 bases). V was clipped by 0 bases and J by 2 bases, with 8 bases between them. Germline V gene lookup returns CDR1 MNHEY and CDR2 SVGEGT. This CDR3 has 15 amino acids. Here the CDR3 DNA reads TGTGCCAGCAGTTACTCGCGGACAGCCTACAATGAGCAGTTCTTC. It encodes CASSYSRTAYNEQFF.